This TCR beta chain was observed in a study of beta chain features in type 1 diabetes. There are 12 residues in the CDR3. V gave up 6 bases and J gave up 8 bases, with 14 bases separating them. CDR1 SGHDT and CDR2 YYEEEE come from the germline V gene. Regarding this clone: Its antigen is as yet unknown.

Findings of the study overall: A pattern of fewer insertions and more deletions at VDJ junctions was seen in type 1 diabetes patients. When cDNA is sequenced, cells with high TCR expression could be over-represented.

All of the isolated RNA was reverse transcribed, so expressed TCRB transcripts were sequenced. Method: immunoSEQ multiplex PCR; TCRdb's copy keeps in-frame clones and lacks some. The sample shows more than 150,000 clones, about 12% of them seen only once. There was one heparinised blood draw per donor, averaging roughly 100 mL. The chain recombines TRBV5-6 with TRBJ1-2; D gene unclear. Sequenced: central memory CD4+ T cells from blood. This TCR was sampled from a young woman in good health. Written as DNA, the CDR3 is TGTGCCAGCAACCTTAACACCAGGGGCTACACCTTC. It encodes CASNLNTRGYTF.